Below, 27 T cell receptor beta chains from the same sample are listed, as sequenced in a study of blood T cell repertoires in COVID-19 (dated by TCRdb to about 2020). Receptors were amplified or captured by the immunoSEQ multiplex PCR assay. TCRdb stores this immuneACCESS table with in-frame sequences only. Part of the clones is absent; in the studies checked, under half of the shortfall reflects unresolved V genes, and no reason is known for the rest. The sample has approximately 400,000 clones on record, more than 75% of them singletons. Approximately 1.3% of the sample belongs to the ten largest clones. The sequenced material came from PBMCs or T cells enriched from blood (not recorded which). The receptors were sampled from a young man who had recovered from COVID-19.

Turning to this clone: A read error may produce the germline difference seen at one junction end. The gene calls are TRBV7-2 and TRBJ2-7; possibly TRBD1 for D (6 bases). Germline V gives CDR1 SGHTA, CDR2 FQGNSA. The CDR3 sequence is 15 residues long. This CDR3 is CASSVASGVGYEQYF. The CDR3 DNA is TGTGCCAGCAGCGTAGCATCAGGGGTCGGCTACGAGCAGTACTTC.

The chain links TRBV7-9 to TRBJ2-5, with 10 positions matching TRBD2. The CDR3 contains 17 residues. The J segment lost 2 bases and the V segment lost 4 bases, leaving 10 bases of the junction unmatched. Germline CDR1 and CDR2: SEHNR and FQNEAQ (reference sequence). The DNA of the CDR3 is TGTGCCAGCAGCTCCCGACTGGGTAGCGGGGGGCAAGAGACCCAGTACTTC. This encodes CASSSRLGSGGQETQYF.

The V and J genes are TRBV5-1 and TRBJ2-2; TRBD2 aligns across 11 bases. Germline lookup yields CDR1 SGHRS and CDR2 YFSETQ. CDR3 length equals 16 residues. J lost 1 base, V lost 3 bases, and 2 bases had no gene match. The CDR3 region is CASSSTSGENTGELFF. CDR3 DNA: TGCGCCAGCAGCTCGACTAGCGGGGAGAACACCGGGGAGCTGTTTTTT.

In nucleotides, the CDR3 is TGTGCCAGCAGTCGGGGGGGCCGATCAGATACGCAGTATTTT. Encoded protein: CASSRGGRSDTQYF. The chain combines TRBV5-6 with TRBJ2-3, with 8 bases lining up with TRBD2. Trimming at V came to 5 bases and at J to 4 bases, leaving 6 bases not matched to a gene. CDR1 is SGHDT and CDR2 is YYEEEE in the germline V gene. This CDR3 comprises 14 residues. Full variable domain (remainder filled in from reference TRBV5-6 and TRBJ2-3): DAGVTQSPTHLIKTRGQQVTLRCSPKSGHDTVSWYQQALGQGPQFIFQYYEEEERQRGNFPDRFSGHQFPNYSSELNVNALLLGDSALYLCASSRGGRSDTQYFGPGTRLTVL.

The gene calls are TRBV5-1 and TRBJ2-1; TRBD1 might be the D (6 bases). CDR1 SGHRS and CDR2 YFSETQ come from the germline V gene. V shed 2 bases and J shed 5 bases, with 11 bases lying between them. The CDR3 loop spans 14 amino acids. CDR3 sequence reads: CASSFLDSNNEQFF. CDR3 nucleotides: TGCGCCAGCAGCTTTTTGGACAGCAACAATGAGCAGTTCTTC.

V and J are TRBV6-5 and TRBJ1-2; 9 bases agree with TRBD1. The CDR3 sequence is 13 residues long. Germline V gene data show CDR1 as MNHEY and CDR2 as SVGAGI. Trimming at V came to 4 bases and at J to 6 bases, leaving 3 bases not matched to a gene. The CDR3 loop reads CASSLDRGNGYTF. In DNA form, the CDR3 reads TGTGCCAGCAGTTTGGACAGGGGTAATGGCTACACCTTC.

As DNA, the CDR3 is TGTGCCATCAGTCGGGGGGGAAGTTTGGCCGGGGAGCTGTTTTTT. It is translated as CAISRGGSLAGELFF. This chain links TRBV10-3 with TRBJ2-2; TRBD2 agrees at 8 bases. Per germline, CDR1 ENHRY and CDR2 SYGVKD. This CDR3 has 15 residues. V gave up 5 bases and J gave up 6 bases; unmatched junction bases: 8.

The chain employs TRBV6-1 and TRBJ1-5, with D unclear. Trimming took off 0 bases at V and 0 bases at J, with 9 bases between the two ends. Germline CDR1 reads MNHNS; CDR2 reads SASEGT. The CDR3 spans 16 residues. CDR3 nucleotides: TGTGCCAGCAGTGAAGCAGGAGGCTATAGCAATCAGCCCCAGCATTTT. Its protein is CASSEAGGYSNQPQHF.

CDR3 sequence reads: CAWSVRREAGNTIYF. CDR3 DNA sequence: TGTGCCTGGAGTGTCCGCAGGGAAGCTGGAAACACCATATATTTT. The chain joins TRBV30 to TRBJ1-3, with D perhaps matching TRBD1 (5 bases). The V gene's germline CDR1 is GTSNPN and CDR2 SVGIG (reference sequence). The CDR3 sequence is 15 residues long. The germline V and J ends were trimmed by 0 bases and 2 bases, with 11 bases remaining between them.

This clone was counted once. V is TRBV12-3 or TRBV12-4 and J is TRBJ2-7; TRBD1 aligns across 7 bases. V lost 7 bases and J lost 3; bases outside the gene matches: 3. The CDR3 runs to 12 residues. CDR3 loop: CASTGDSYEQYF. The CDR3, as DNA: TGTGCCAGCACCGGGGACAGCTACGAGCAGTACTTC.

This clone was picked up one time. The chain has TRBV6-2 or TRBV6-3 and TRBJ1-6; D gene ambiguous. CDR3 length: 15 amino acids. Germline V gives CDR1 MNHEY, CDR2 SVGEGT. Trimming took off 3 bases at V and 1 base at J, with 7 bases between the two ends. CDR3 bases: TGTGCCAGCAGTTATCGGGGTTCCTATAATTCACCCCTCCACTTT. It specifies CASSYRGSYNSPLHF.

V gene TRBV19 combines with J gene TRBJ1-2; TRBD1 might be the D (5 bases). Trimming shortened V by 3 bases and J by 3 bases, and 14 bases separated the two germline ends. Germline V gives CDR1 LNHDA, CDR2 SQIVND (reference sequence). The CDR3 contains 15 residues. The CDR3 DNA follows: TGTGCCAGTAGTATGTACGCCGGGGGTGACTATGGCTACACCTTC. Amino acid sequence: CASSMYAGGDYGYTF. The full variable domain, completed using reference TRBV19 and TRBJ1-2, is DGGITQSPKYLFRKEGQNVTLSCEQNLNHDAMYWYRQDPGQGLRLIYYSQIVNDFQKGDIAEGYSVSREKKESFPLTVTSAQKNPTAFYLCASSMYAGGDYGYTFGSGTRLTVV.

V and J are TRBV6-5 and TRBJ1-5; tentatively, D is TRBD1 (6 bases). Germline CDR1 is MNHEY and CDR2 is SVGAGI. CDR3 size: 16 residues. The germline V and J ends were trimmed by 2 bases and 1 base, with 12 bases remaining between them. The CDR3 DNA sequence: TGTGCCAGCAGTTACCTTGGACAGCAGAGCAATCAGCCCCAGCATTTT. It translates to CASSYLGQQSNQPQHF.

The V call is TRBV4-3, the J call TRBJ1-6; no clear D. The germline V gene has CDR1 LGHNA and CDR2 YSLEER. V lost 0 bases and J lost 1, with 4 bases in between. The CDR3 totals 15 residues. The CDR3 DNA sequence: TGCGCCAGCAGCCAAGAGTTATCCTATAATTCACCCCTCCACTTT. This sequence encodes CASSQELSYNSPLHF.

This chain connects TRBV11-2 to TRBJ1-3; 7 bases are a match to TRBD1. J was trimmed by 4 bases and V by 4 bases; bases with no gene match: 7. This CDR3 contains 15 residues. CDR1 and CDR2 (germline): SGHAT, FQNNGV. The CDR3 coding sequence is TGTGCCAGCAGCTCGAACAGGGGAGCAGGAAACACCATATATTTT. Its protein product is CASSSNRGAGNTIYF.

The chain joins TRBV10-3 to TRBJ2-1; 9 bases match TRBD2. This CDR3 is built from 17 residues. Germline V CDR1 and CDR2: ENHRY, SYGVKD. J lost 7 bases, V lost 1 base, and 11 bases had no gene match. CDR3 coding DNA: TGTGCCATCAGTGAGTTTACAGCGGGGGGTAAGTTGAATGAGCAGTTCTTC. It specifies CAISEFTAGGKLNEQFF.

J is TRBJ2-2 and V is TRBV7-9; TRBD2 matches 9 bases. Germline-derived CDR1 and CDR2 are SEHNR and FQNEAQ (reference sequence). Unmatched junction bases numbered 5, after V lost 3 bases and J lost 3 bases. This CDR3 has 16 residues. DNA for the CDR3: TGTGCCAGCAGCTTCAGGGCTAGCGGGGACACCGGGGAGCTGTTTTTT. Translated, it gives CASSFRASGDTGELFF.

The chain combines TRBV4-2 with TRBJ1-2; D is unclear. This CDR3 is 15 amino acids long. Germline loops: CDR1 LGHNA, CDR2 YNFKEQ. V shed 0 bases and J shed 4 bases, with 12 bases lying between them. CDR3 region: CASSQDGTVPYGYTF. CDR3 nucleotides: TGTGCCAGCAGCCAAGACGGTACGGTCCCCTATGGCTACACCTTC.

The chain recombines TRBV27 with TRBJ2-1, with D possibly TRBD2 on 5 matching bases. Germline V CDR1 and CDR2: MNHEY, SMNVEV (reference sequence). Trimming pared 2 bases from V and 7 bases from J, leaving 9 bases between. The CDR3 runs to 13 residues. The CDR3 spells CASSLGERNEQFF. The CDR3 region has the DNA TGTGCCAGCAGTTTAGGGGAGAGGAATGAGCAGTTCTTC.

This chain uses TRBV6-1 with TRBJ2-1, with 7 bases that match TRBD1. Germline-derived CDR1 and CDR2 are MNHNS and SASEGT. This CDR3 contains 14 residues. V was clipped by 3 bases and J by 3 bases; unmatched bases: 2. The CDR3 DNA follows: TGTGCCAGCAGTGATAGGACAGGCTACAATGAGCAGTTCTTC. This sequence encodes CASSDRTGYNEQFF.

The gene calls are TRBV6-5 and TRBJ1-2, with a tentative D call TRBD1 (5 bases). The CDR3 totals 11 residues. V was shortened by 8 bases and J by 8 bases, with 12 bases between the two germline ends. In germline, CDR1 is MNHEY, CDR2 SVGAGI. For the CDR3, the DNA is TGTGCCAGCCGGGGGTTGGGGGGCTACACCTTC. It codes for CASRGLGGYTF.

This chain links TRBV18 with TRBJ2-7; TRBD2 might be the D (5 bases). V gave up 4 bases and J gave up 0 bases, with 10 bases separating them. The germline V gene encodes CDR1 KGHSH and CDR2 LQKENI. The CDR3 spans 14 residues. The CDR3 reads CASSLRTGSYEQYF. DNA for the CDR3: TGTGCCAGCTCACTGCGGACTGGCTCCTACGAGCAGTACTTC.

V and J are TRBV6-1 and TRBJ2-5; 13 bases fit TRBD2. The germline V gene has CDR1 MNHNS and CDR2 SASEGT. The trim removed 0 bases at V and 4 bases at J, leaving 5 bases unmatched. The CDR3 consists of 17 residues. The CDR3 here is CASSEAHRTSGGETQYF. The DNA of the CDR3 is TGTGCCAGCAGTGAAGCGCACCGGACTAGCGGGGGAGAGACCCAGTACTTC.

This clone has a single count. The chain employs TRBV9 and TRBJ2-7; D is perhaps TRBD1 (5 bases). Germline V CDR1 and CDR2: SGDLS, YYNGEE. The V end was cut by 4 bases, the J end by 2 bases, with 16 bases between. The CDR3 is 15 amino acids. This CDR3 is CASSIGATVPYEQYF. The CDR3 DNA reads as TGTGCCAGCAGCATAGGGGCAACCGTACCCTACGAGCAGTACTTC.

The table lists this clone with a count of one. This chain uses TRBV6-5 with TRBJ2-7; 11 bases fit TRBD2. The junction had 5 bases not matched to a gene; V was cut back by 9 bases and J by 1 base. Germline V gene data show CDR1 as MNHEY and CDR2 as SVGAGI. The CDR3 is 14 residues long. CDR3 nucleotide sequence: TGTGCCAGTAGTAGCGGGGGGGTGTCCTACGAGCAGTACTTC. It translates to CASSSGGVSYEQYF.

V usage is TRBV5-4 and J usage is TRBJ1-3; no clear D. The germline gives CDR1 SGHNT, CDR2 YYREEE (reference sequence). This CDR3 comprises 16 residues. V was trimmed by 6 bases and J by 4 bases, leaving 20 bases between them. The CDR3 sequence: CASTHDPFAEGNTIYF. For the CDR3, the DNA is TGTGCCAGCACCCATGACCCCTTCGCGGAAGGAAACACCATATATTTT.

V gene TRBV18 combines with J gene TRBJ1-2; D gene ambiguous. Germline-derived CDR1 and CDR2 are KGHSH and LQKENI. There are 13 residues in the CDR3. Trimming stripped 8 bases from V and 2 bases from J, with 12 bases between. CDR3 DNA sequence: TGTGCCAGCCATCCCGACGGGAACTATGGCTACACCTTC. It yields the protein CASHPDGNYGYTF.